The 14 T cell receptor beta chains listed next were all sequenced from one sample in a study of cytomegalovirus exposure and HLA in healthy donors. Both 60 Vbeta primers and 13 Jbeta primers went into the PCR. Sequencing was performed with immunoSEQ multiplex PCR; in TCRdb, only in-frame clones are kept and a portion is missing. This table holds under 150,000 clones, about 10% found once. The sample taken for sequencing was PBMCs. All receptors come from a woman in her 40s in good health and CMV-seropositive.

The chain joins TRBV5-6 to TRBJ1-1; a possible D gene is TRBD1 (5 bases). The CDR3 is made up of 14 amino acids. V was clipped by 3 bases and J by 4 bases, with 13 bases between them. Germline V lookup: CDR1 SGHDT, CDR2 YYEEEE. DNA for the CDR3: TGTGCCAGCAGCTGGACACTGATGAGCACTGAAGCTTTCTTT. It yields the protein CASSWTLMSTEAFF. The full variable domain, its missing parts supplied by reference TRBV5-6 and TRBJ1-1, is DAGVTQSPTHLIKTRGQQVTLRCSPKSGHDTVSWYQQALGQGPQFIFQYYEEEERQRGNFPDRFSGHQFPNYSSELNVNALLLGDSALYLCASSWTLMSTEAFFGQGTRLTVV.

This sequence joins TRBV19 and TRBJ1-4; 11 bases map to TRBD1. V shed 3 bases and J 7 bases; nucleotides not matched to a gene: 19. The CDR3 covers 20 residues. CDR1 and CDR2 from the germline V gene are LNHDA and SQIVND (reference sequence). CDR3 sequence reads: CASSIGPRDPVDRGLEKLFF. The CDR3 DNA follows: TGTGCCAGTAGTATTGGGCCACGGGACCCGGTGGACAGGGGGCTTGAAAAACTGTTTTTT.

This clone appeared a few times. V gene TRBV5-1 combines with J gene TRBJ1-1; the D is unclear. Germline V lookup: CDR1 SGHRS, CDR2 YFSETQ. This CDR3 has 15 amino acids. V was clipped by 6 bases and J by 1 base, with 16 bases between them. CDR3 nucleotides: TGCGCCAGCACCTCGTTGGGCGCATGGAACACTGAAGCTTTCTTT. Protein: CASTSLGAWNTEAFF.

The rearrangement joins TRBV6-1 to TRBJ2-7; the match to TRBD1 covers 7 bases. V dropped 8 bases and J dropped 0; count of bases not matched to a gene: 7. Germline-derived CDR1 and CDR2 are MNHNS and SASEGT. The CDR3 extends over 14 amino acids. The DNA for the CDR3 is TGTGCCAGCCAGCCGGGACAGAGCTCCTACGAGCAGTACTTC. It yields the protein CASQPGQSSYEQYF.

This clone turned up a few times. This chain connects TRBV29-1 to TRBJ1-2; no clear D. Germline-derived CDR1 and CDR2 are SQVTM and ANQGSEA. Trimming stripped 5 bases from V and 2 bases from J, with 9 bases between. This CDR3 contains 12 residues. The CDR3 region has the DNA TGCAGCGTTCTCGGAGGGAACTATGGCTACACCTTC. Translation gives CSVLGGNYGYTF.

This clone turned up a few times. Additional DNA sequences in this sample encode the identical CDR3. The chain employs TRBV4-3 and TRBJ2-7, with a weak D call TRBD1 (6 bases). V lost 0 bases and J lost 3, with 12 bases in between. The CDR3 sequence is 15 residues long. CDR1 and CDR2 (germline): LGHNA, YSLEER. In DNA, the CDR3 is TGCGCCAGCAGCCAAGACAGGGGCGATAGCTACGAGCAGTACTTC. This gives the protein CASSQDRGDSYEQYF.

The rearrangement joins TRBV6-5 to TRBJ1-1; D is undetermined. The V and J ends lost 4 bases and 2 bases respectively, with 11 bases between them. This CDR3 region has 14 residues. The germline CDR1 and CDR2 sequences are MNHEY and SVGAGI. CDR3 nucleotide sequence: TGTGCCAGCAGTTCCACGGGGTACAACACTGAAGCTTTCTTT. Translating gives CASSSTGYNTEAFF.

A few counts support this clone. The V gene is TRBV6-5, the J gene TRBJ1-5, with 7 bases identical to TRBD1. The CDR3 loop spans 14 amino acids. Losses at the gene ends were 7 bases for V and 0 bases for J; bases not matched to a gene: 3. Germline values: CDR1 MNHEY, CDR2 SVGAGI. The CDR3 coding sequence is TGTGCCAGCAAGAGACAGGGTAGCAATCAGCCCCAGCATTTT. Encoded protein: CASKRQGSNQPQHF.

This clone was seen only a few times. V and J are TRBV19 and TRBJ2-1; maybe TRBD2 (6 bases). Germline V CDR1 and CDR2: LNHDA, SQIVND (reference sequence). This CDR3 region has 15 residues. Trimming cost V 6 bases and J 0 bases, with 12 bases left between them. The CDR3 reads CASSPAGLSYNEQFF. In DNA form, the CDR3 reads TGTGCCAGTAGCCCAGCGGGTCTCTCCTACAATGAGCAGTTCTTC.

This clone was seen only a few times. This chain connects TRBV18 to TRBJ2-2; TRBD2 matches at 7 bases. This CDR3 has 15 residues. The germline CDR1 and CDR2 sequences are KGHSH and LQKENI. V trimming: 3 bases; J trimming: 2 bases; junction bases outside the gene matches: 3. CDR3 sequence (DNA): TGTGCCAGCTCACCCCGGGACTACAACACCGGGGAGCTGTTTTTT. Its protein is CASSPRDYNTGELFF.

This clone was counted a few times. V usage is TRBV7-9 and J usage is TRBJ2-3; possibly TRBD2 for D (5 bases). The ends were cut back, 5 bases at V and 0 bases at J, with 15 bases in the middle. The CDR3 runs 16 residues. Germline V gene sequence: CDR1 SEHNR, CDR2 FQNEAQ (reference sequence). CDR3 sequence (DNA): TGTGCCAGCAGCCAAGCGGTTTCATCTAGCACAGATACGCAGTATTTT. It translates to CASSQAVSSSTDTQYF.

This clone was recorded a few times. This chain connects TRBV10-2 to TRBJ1-2; the D gene is possibly TRBD1 (5 bases). There are 14 residues in the CDR3. Trimming took 3 bases from V and 5 from J, leaving 13 bases between them. Germline values: CDR1 WSHSY, CDR2 SAAADI. The CDR3 spells CASSDGGLGYGYTF. The DNA of the CDR3 is TGCGCCAGCAGTGATGGGGGGTTGGGGTATGGCTACACCTTC.

This chain uses TRBV5-1 with TRBJ1-2, with 9 bases lining up with TRBD1. V shed 4 bases and J 7 bases; nucleotides not matched to a gene: 5. Germline loops: CDR1 SGHRS, CDR2 YFSETQ. This CDR3 comprises 13 residues. The CDR3 sequence: CASSLDRGSGYTF. In DNA form, the CDR3 reads TGCGCCAGCAGCCTGGACAGGGGAAGTGGCTACACCTTC.

This clone appeared a few times. V is TRBV6-1 and J is TRBJ1-2; tentative D call: TRBD1 (6 bases). Germline V lookup: CDR1 MNHNS, CDR2 SASEGT. The V end lost 8 bases, the J end lost 8 bases, and 15 bases lay between the germline ends. The CDR3 covers 12 residues. The CDR3 reads CASHQATGGYTF. In nucleotides, the CDR3 is TGTGCCAGCCACCAGGCCACAGGGGGCTACACCTTC.